Following are 3 T cell receptor beta chains from one sample sequenced in a study of T-cell memory formation after mild COVID-19. TCRdb analysed the 5' RACE reads with MiXCR anew, one entry per CDR3 protein. The table shows under 110,000 distinct CDR3 sequences, with around 11% occurring only once. The specimen was PBMCs or a T cell subset sorted from them (not recorded which). Receptor source: an adult woman who had mild COVID-19 (a few samples of this study predate the infection). Cell type and time point are not known.

This clonotype was picked up a small number of times. This chain connects TRBV9 to TRBJ2-1, with D unresolved. V was pared by 3 bases and J by 5 bases, with 6 bases between. The CDR3 has 12 amino acids. Germline V gives CDR1 SGDLS, CDR2 YYNGEE. This CDR3 is CASSARDNEQFF. CDR3 DNA sequence: TGTGCCAGCAGCGCCCGGGACAATGAGCAGTTCTTC.

This rearrangement joins TRBV24-1 to TRBJ2-1; maybe TRBD1 (6 bases). Per germline, CDR1 KGHDR and CDR2 SFDVKD. V shed 4 bases and J shed 8 bases, with 14 bases lying between them. This CDR3 comprises 14 residues. The CDR3 reads CATSDPGQSYEQFF. In nucleotides, the CDR3 is TGTGCCACCAGTGACCCCGGACAGAGTTATGAGCAGTTCTTC.

In its sample, this clonotype was seen a few times. Written as DNA, the CDR3 is TGTGCCAGCAGCCTAGAGGACGCCCCCCCGTACAATGAGCAGTTCTTC. Encoded protein: CASSLEDAPPYNEQFF. The gene calls are TRBV7-9 and TRBJ2-1; D uncertain. CDR3 length: 16 residues. The germline V and J ends were trimmed by 5 bases and 4 bases, with 18 bases remaining between them. Germline CDR1 and CDR2: SEHNR and FQNEAQ (reference sequence).